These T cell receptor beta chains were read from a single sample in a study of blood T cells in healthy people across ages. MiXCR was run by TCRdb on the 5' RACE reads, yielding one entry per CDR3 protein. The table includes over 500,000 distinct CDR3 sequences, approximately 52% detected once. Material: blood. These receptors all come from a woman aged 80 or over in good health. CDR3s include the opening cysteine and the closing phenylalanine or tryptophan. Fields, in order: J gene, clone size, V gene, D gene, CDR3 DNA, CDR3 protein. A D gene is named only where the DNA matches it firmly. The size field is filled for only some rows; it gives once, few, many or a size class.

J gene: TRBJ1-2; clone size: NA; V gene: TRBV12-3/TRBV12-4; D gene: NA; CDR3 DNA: TGTGCCAGCAGTTTCCTGCCCGGTGGCTACACCTTC; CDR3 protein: CASSFLPGGYTF
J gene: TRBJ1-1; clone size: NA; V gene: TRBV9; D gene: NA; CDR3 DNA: TGTGCCAGCAGCCTCCAGGACGGACGCACTGAAGCTTTCTTT; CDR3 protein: CASSLQDGRTEAFF
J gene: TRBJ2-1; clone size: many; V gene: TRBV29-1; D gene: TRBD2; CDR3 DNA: TGCAGCGTTGCGGGAGGGTCCTCCTACAATGAGCAGTTCTTC; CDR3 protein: CSVAGGSSYNEQFF
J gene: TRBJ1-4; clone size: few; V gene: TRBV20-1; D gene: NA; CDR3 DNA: TGCAGTGTTTCTTGGGGAGTTAATGAAAAACTGTTTTTT; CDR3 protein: CSVSWGVNEKLFF
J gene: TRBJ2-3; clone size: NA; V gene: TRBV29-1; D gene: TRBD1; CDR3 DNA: TGCAGCGTTGGGGGGACAGAGGCCTTCACAGATACGCAGTATTTT; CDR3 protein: CSVGGTEAFTDTQYF
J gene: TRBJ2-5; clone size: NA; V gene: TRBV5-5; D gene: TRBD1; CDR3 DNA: TGTGCCAGCCGCGGGGGACAGGGGGAAGAGACCCAGTACTTC; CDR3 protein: CASRGGQGEETQYF
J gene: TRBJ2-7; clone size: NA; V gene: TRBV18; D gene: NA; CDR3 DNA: TGTGCCAGCTCGCCGTCGCAGGGCCTTAGCTCCTGCGAGCAGTACTTC; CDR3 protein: CASSPSQGLSSCEQYF
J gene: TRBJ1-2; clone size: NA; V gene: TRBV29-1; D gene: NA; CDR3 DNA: TGCAGCGTTTCAAAGGGAGGCGGCTACACCTTC; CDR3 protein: CSVSKGGGYTF
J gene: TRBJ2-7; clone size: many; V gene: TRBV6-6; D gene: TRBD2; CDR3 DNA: TGTGCCAGCAGCTCTCTTACGGGTAGCGGGAGCCACGAGCAGTACTTC; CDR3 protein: CASSSLTGSGSHEQYF
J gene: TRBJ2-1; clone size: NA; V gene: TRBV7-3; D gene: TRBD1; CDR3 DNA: TGTGCCAGCAGCAAGACAGAGACAGGGCACAATGAGCAGTTCTTC; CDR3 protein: CASSKTETGHNEQFF
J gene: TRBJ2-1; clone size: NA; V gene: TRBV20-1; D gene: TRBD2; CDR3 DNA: TGCAGTGCTAGAGGACTAGCGGTCACCTACAATGAGCAGTTCTTC; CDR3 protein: CSARGLAVTYNEQFF
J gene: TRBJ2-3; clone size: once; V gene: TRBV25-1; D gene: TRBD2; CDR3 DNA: TGTGCCAGCAGTGGATATAGCGGGGGGGATCCAGATACGCAGTATTTT; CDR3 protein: CASSGYSGGDPDTQYF
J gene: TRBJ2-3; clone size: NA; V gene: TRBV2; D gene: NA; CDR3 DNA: TGTGCCACAAAAGAAGACAGCCCAGATACGCAGTATTTT; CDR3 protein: CATKEDSPDTQYF
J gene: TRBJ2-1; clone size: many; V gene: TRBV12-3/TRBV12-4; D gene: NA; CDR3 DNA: TGTGCCAGCAGATCGGGACCCGTCAATGAGCAGTTCTTC; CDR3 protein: CASRSGPVNEQFF
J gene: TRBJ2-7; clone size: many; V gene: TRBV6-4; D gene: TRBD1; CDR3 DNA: TGTGCCAGCATGACCGGGACAGAAGTCTCCTACGAGCAGTACTTC; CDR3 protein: CASMTGTEVSYEQYF
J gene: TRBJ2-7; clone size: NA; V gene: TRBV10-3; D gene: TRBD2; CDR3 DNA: TGTGCCATCAGTCGCGAGGGACTAGCGGGGACCTACGAGCAGTACTTC; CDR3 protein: CAISREGLAGTYEQYF
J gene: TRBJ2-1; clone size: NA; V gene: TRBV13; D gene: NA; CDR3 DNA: TGTGCCAGCAGCTATGGGGGCCCCTTTCAGGATGAGCAGTTCTTC; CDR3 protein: CASSYGGPFQDEQFF
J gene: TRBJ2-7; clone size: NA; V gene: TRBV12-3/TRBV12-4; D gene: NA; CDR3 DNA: TGTGCCAGCAGTACCCACAGGGTCCGAGACGAGCAGTACTTC; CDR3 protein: CASSTHRVRDEQYF
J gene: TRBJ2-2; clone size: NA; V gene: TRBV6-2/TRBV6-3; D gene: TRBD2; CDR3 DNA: TGTGCCAGCACCACGGGCGGGAGTTATGGCGGGGAGCTGTTTTTT; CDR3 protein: CASTTGGSYGGELFF
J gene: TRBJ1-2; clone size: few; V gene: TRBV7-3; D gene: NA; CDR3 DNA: TGTGCTAGCAGCTATTTTCCTAACTATGGCTACACCTTC; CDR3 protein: CASSYFPNYGYTF
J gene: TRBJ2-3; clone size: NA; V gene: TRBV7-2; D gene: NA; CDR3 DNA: TGTGCCAGCAGCTGGCGGGTGGAGGATACGCAGTATTTT; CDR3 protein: CASSWRVEDTQYF
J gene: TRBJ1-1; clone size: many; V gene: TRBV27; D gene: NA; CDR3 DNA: TGTGCCAGCAGTTTCTGGGGAGGCAGCGCTTTCTTT; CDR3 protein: CASSFWGGSAFF
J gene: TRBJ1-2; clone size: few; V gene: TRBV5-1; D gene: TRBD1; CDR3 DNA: TGCGCCAGCACCTCGACAGGGGGAGGCACTGGGGGCTACACCTTC; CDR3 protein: CASTSTGGGTGGYTF
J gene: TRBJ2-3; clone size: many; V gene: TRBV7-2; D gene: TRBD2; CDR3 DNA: TGTGCCAGCAGCTTATACCGCGGGGGATACACAGATACGCAGTATTTT; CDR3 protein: CASSLYRGGYTDTQYF
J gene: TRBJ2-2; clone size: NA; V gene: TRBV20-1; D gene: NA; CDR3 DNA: TGCAGTGCTAGGCCCGGGAACACCGGGGAGCTGTTTTTT; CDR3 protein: CSARPGNTGELFF
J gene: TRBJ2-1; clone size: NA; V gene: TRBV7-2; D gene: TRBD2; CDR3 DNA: TGTGCTAGCAGCCCGGGACTAGAAAAGGCCAATGAGCAGTTCTTC; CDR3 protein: CASSPGLEKANEQFF
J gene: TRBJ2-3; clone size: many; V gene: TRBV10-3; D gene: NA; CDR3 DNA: TGTGCCATCAGTGATTCGGGACTCCGGCTCAGGGCAGATACGCAGTATTTT; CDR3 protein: CAISDSGLRLRADTQYF
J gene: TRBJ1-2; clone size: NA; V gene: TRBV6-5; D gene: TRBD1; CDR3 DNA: TGTGCCAGCAGTATAGACAGGGTTAGAGGCTGCACCTTC; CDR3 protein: CASSIDRVRGCTF
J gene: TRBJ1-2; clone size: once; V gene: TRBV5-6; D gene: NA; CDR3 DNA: TGTGCCAGCAGCTTGTGGATAGGGCCCCTCGGTGGCTACACCTTC; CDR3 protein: CASSLWIGPLGGYTF
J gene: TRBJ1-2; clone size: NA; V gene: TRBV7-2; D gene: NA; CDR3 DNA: TGTGCCAGCAGTCCTGAGGCGCAGGGATGGTATGGCTACACCTTC; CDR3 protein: CASSPEAQGWYGYTF
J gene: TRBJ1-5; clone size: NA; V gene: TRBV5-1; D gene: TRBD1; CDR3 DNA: TGCGCCAGCAGCCTGACAGGGGCCCCATCCGGGTCCCAGCATTTT; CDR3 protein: CASSLTGAPSGSQHF
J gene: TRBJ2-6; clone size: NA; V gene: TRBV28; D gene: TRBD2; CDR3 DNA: TGTGCCAGCAGTTTATCCAGGGCCGGGACTAGCGGCTCTGGGGCCAACGTCCTGACTTTC; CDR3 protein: CASSLSRAGTSGSGANVLTF
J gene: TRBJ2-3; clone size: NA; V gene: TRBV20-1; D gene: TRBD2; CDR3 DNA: TGCAGTGCTAGGTCAGCGGGGTTCCCAGATACGCAGTATTTT; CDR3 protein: CSARSAGFPDTQYF